These T cell receptor beta chains were read from a single sample in a study of blood T cells in healthy people across ages. Using its own MiXCR run on the 5' RACE reads, TCRdb lists one record per CDR3 protein. This table holds some 760,000 distinct CDR3 sequences, about 25% found once. These data were also reused for a study on T cells of mothers and their children.

Sequencing input: blood. These receptors all come from a boy younger than 18 in good health. Both conserved end residues are part of each CDR3.

V gene: TRBV27
CDR3 length: 13
J gene: TRBJ1-2
CDR3 protein: CASSFGEAYGYTF

V gene: TRBV7-9
CDR3 length: 18
J gene: TRBJ2-1
CDR3 protein: CASSDSLLGVQAYNEQFF

V gene: TRBV5-1
CDR3 length: 15
J gene: TRBJ1-2
CDR3 protein: CASSLVAGIGNGYTF

V gene: TRBV20-1
CDR3 length: 15
J gene: -
CDR3 protein: CSARDGEGRGNEQFF

V gene: TRBV29-1
CDR3 length: 11
J gene: TRBJ2-5
CDR3 protein: CSVVIAGGLYF

V gene: TRBV5-1
CDR3 length: 14
J gene: TRBJ2-3
CDR3 protein: CASSLRQDSDTQYF

V gene: TRBV7-2
CDR3 length: 17
J gene: TRBJ1-1
CDR3 protein: CASSLLQGARANTEAFF

V gene: TRBV11-2
CDR3 length: 16
J gene: TRBJ1-3
CDR3 protein: CASRPLQGRSGNTIYF

V gene: TRBV28
CDR3 length: 17
J gene: TRBJ2-6
CDR3 protein: CASSLGQGAGGANVLTF

V gene: TRBV27
CDR3 length: 18
J gene: TRBJ2-2
CDR3 protein: CASSLRDGQGWATGELFF

V gene: TRBV10-3
CDR3 length: 12
J gene: TRBJ2-7
CDR3 protein: CATQDREYEQYF

V gene: TRBV18
CDR3 length: 15
J gene: TRBJ2-1
CDR3 protein: CASSRGGGPYNEQFF

V gene: TRBV29-1
CDR3 length: 14
J gene: TRBJ1-2
CDR3 protein: CSAKQGALPYGYTF

V gene: TRBV7-3
CDR3 length: 17
J gene: TRBJ2-1
CDR3 protein: CASSSYLDRANYNEQFF

V gene: TRBV7-2
CDR3 length: 14
J gene: TRBJ2-7
CDR3 protein: CASRKGQQTYEQYF

V gene: TRBV28
CDR3 length: 15
J gene: TRBJ1-1
CDR3 protein: CACSFANGQSPEAFF

V gene: TRBV24-1
CDR3 length: 14
J gene: TRBJ2-4
CDR3 protein: CATSDPKQGTIQYF

V gene: TRBV20-1
CDR3 length: 16
J gene: TRBJ2-3
CDR3 protein: CNASGLAGRLADTQYF

V gene: TRBV5-1
CDR3 length: 14
J gene: TRBJ1-1
CDR3 protein: CASSENSGWTEAFF

V gene: TRBV28
CDR3 length: 16
J gene: TRBJ2-5
CDR3 protein: CASSTLGGPGTETQYF

V gene: TRBV12-3/TRBV12-4
CDR3 length: 14
J gene: TRBJ1-2
CDR3 protein: CASKTAGLVYGYTF

V gene: TRBV5-1
CDR3 length: 15
J gene: TRBJ2-7
CDR3 protein: CASSLGGLTGDEQYF

V gene: TRBV5-1
CDR3 length: 19
J gene: TRBJ1-4
CDR3 protein: CASSAKRGGGPPFGEKLFF